This T cell receptor (beta chain) was profiled in a study of siplizumab effects on memory and regulatory T cells. It was about 100,000 TCR templates that were assayed per sample. The method was immunoSEQ multiplex PCR; TCRdb's version includes in-frame clones alone and lacks a portion of them. The sample lists about 85,000 clones, about 95% occurring once. V shed 3 bases, J shed 4 bases, and the junction held 6 bases outside the gene matches. Germline lookup yields CDR1 MGHRA and CDR2 YSYEKL. The CDR3 totals 15 residues. This TCR came from a human donor in good health. Sequencing was carried out using CD8+ T cells sorted from blood. The chain uses TRBV4-1 and TRBJ2-7; TRBD1 agrees at 10 bases. For the CDR3, the DNA is TGCGCCAGCAGCCAGGTTGACAGGGGGCTTTACGAGCAGTACTTC. It codes for CASSQVDRGLYEQYF.